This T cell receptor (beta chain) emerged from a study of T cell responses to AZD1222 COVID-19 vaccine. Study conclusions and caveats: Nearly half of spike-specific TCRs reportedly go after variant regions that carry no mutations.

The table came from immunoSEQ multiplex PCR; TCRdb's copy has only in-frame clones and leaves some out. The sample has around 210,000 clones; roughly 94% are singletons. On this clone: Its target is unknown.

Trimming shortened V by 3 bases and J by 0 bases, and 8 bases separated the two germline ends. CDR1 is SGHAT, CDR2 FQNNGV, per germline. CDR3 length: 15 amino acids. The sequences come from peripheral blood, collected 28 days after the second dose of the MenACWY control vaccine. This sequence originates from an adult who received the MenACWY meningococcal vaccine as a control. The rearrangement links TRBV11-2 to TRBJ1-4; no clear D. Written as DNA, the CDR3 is TGTGCCAGCAGCTTCGGAACTTCAACTAATGAAAAACTGTTTTTT. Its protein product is CASSFGTSTNEKLFF.